This TCR beta chain appears in the sequencing data of a study of T cell changes during pregnancy in multiple sclerosis. The germline gives CDR1 MGHDK, CDR2 SYGVNS. V shed 3 bases and J shed 5 bases, with 10 bases lying between them. The CDR3 is 13 residues long. Data came from immunoSEQ multiplex PCR; TCRdb stores just in-frame clones and leaves some out. The sample lists around 40,000 clones; 90% to 95% were seen once. The sample was CD4+ T cells from peripheral blood mononuclear cells, taken in the second trimester of pregnancy. The V call is TRBV25-1, the J call TRBJ1-1; unclear D gene. This sequence originates from a female donor with multiple sclerosis, enrolled in a pregnancy study. The CDR3 is CASSEWPLTEAFF. The CDR3 DNA sequence: TGTGCCAGCAGTGAGTGGCCATTGACTGAAGCTTTCTTT.